Below, one TCR beta chain is given with its context. This clonotype was picked up a small number of times. The antigen it recognizes is unknown. No clone much larger than this one lies a single base away; base qualities are absent. Systemically healthy Caucasian individuals from Russia, some 38 in total and aged roughly 6 to 100 years, were included as donors. Each donor gave 8 to 10 milliliters of peripheral blood, drawn into EDTA-treated Vacutainer tubes. Ficoll-Paque density-gradient centrifugation was used to isolate PBMCs, with at least 6.5 million obtained per sample. Total RNA, at least 6 micrograms per sample, was extracted from PBMCs with Trizol reagent. For every donor, flow cytometry on a PBMC aliquot measured the percentage of naive CD45RAhigh/CD27high T cells. These data are taken from a study of blood T cells in healthy people across ages (dated by TCRdb to 2015 to 2017). A note on the overall study: In model experiments, template switching captured roughly one uniquely barcoded TCR beta cDNA molecule for every two T cells. Using deep sequencing normalized with unique cDNA molecular identifiers, the study measured how TCR beta repertoire diversity changes with age. Four age groups were formed from the donors: young (average roughly 15 years), middle-aged (approximately 39), aged (under 70) and long-lived (82). Donors of different ages were randomly distributed across sequencing lanes to avoid experimental bias. Two additional independent replicas of 1 million unique cDNA reads from the same blood draw were analyzed for two donors (one aged 18 to 30 and one aged 80 or older).

The library was produced with 5' RACE. A second roughly 7 to 11 cycle PCR used a sample-barcoded 5' primer and a J-beta primer mix. A template-switch 5' adaptor carrying 12 random nucleotides introduced a unique molecular identifier onto each TCR beta cDNA molecule. At least 2.5 million CDR3-containing paired-end reads were obtained from each sample. The Mint cDNA synthesis kit, primed by a TRBC-specific oligonucleotide, was used to synthesize first-strand cDNA from all RNA. After uracil-DNA glycosylase treatment, a first 18-cycle PCR used universal primers M1SS and BC2_uni_R on all cDNA. Regarding the original processing steps: For normalization, 1 million high-quality reads were randomly selected from each sample, with every read carrying a distinct molecular identifier. Reads with shared molecular identifiers were discarded instead of being binned into consensus sequences. MiTCR, run with a Q25 quality threshold and the strictest error-elimination algorithm, handled CDR3 identification, clonotype clustering and error correction. A nonparametric unseen species model with Euler transformation was used to estimate a lower bound on total TCR beta diversity. TCRdb redid the processing of the public reads, applying fastp at Q25 and MiXCR, and retained in-frame beta chains. Entries are consolidated by CDR3 protein sequence, retaining the most common genes and DNA. The V and J calls here are based on TCRdb, not the publication. Present in this sample are fewer than 2,000,000 distinct CDR3 sequences, around 42% of which were seen just once. The ten largest make up 23% of the sample.

Study-level results and caveats: Observed TCR beta diversity per million T cells fell roughly linearly with age, and a significant reduction was already apparent by age around 39. Donor CMV infection status was unknown, potentially confounding age-related changes in expanded clonotypes. Observed TCR beta diversity correlated strongly with the percentage of naive T cells measured by flow cytometry. Bulk unsorted PBMC profiling prevented conclusive comparison of naive and antigen-experienced compartments. Estimates of total diversity based on one million sequenced T cells were considered lower bounds and underestimates. Compared with the aged group, the long-lived group had more naive CD4+ T cells, fewer expanded clones and increased TCR diversity, suggesting age selection.

After removal of 4 bases from V and 0 bases from J, the junction retains 6 bases not matched to a gene. The CDR3 covers 15 residues, taking in both the cysteine and the phenylalanine. Here the CDR3 DNA is all that survives: 45 bases in frame from base 1. Per the germline V gene (reference sequence), LGHDT is the CDR1 and YNNKEL is the CDR2. The V and J genes are TRBV3-1 and TRBJ2-7, and 7 bases in between align with TRBD1. The specimen was blood. This receptor was taken from a human donor in good health. In nucleotide form, the sequence is TGTGCCAGCAGCCCCACGGGACAGTCCTCCTACGAGCAGTACTTC. Its translation is CASSPTGQSSYEQYF.